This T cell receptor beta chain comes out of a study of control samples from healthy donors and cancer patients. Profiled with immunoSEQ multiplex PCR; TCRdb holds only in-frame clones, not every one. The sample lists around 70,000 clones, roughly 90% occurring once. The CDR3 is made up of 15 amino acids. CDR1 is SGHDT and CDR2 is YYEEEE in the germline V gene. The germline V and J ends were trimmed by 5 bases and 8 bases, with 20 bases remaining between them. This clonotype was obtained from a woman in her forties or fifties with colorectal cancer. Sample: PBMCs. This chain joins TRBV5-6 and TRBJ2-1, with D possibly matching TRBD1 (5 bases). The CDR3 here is CASSPGSYAPDEQFF. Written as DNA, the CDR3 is TGTGCCAGCAGTCCAGGGTCCTACGCTCCGGATGAGCAGTTCTTC.